The rows below give T cell receptor beta chains drawn from one sample of a study of blood T cell repertoires in COVID-19. Data came from immunoSEQ multiplex PCR; TCRdb stores just in-frame clones and leaves some out. The sample lists 390,000 or so clones, just under 90% occurring once. The source material was PBMCs or T cells enriched from blood (not recorded which). Every receptor here comes from a woman aged 50 to 65 who had recovered from COVID-19. Each CDR3 is given with its conserved first and last residue. A D gene is named only where the DNA matches it firmly. Clone size is stated in some rows and not others, as once, few, many or a class when expanded.

length,size,D,J,V,CDR3,DNA
14,.,.,TRBJ2-4,TRBV5-4,CASSKELAKNIQYF,TGTGCCAGCAGCAAGGAGTTAGCCAAAAACATTCAGTACTTC
14,once,TRBD1,TRBJ2-7,TRBV5-4,CASSPRDRHEEQYF,TGTGCCAGCAGCCCCCGGGACAGGCATGAAGAGCAGTACTTC
15,.,TRBD2,TRBJ2-7,TRBV10-1,CASTATGLAGAEQYF,TGCGCCAGCACTGCGACGGGACTAGCGGGGGCCGAGCAGTACTTC
12,.,TRBD1,TRBJ1-2,TRBV5-1,CASSLTGAGYTF,TGCGCCAGCAGCTTGACAGGGGCCGGCTACACCTTC
13,.,.,TRBJ1-1,TRBV12-3/TRBV12-4,CASSPTRNTEAFF,TGTGCCAGCAGCCCTACCCGGAACACTGAAGCTTTCTTT
11,.,.,TRBJ1-5,TRBV9,CASGANQPQHF,TGTGCCAGCGGGGCGAATCAGCCCCAGCATTTT
13,.,TRBD1,TRBJ2-1,TRBV29-1,CSVPGTGFNEQFF,TGCAGCGTTCCCGGGACAGGGTTTAATGAGCAGTTCTTC
14,.,.,TRBJ2-7,TRBV11-2,CASSSGRGNYEQYF,TGTGCCAGCAGCTCCGGACGGGGAAACTACGAGCAGTACTTC
19,.,TRBD2,TRBJ2-5,TRBV4-1,CASSQVKGTAGGLSETQYF,TGCGCCAGCAGCCAAGTAAAAGGGACCGCGGGGGGGCTCTCAGAGACCCAGTACTTC
14,.,TRBD1,TRBJ2-1,TRBV10-3,CAIRTDRASDEQFF,TGTGCCATCAGGACGGACAGGGCATCAGATGAGCAGTTCTTC
14,.,TRBD1,TRBJ1-1,TRBV27,CASSPRQGYTEAFF,TGTGCCAGCAGTCCAAGACAGGGTTACACTGAAGCTTTCTTT
14,.,TRBD1,TRBJ1-3,TRBV2,CASPATGGRNTIYF,TGTGCCAGCCCCGCGACAGGGGGCAGAAACACCATATATTTT
17,.,.,TRBJ1-5,TRBV5-5,CASSLAEGTGGNQPQHF,TGTGCCAGCAGCTTGGCGGAGGGGACCGGGGGCAATCAGCCCCAGCATTTT
14,.,.,TRBJ2-3,TRBV7-9,CASSLPSDLDTQYF,TGTGCCAGCAGCTTACCTAGCGACCTAGATACGCAGTATTTT
14,.,.,TRBJ1-3,TRBV4-1,CASSQAGQGNTIYF,TGCGCCAGCAGCCAAGCTGGACAAGGAAACACCATATATTTT
14,.,.,TRBJ1-2,TRBV5-4,CASSGTDRGYGYTF,TGTGCCAGCAGCGGAACGGACAGAGGCTATGGCTACACCTTC
14,.,TRBD1,TRBJ1-1,TRBV5-1,CASSLRTGRTEAFF,TGCGCCAGCAGCCTCCGGACAGGGAGGACTGAAGCTTTCTTT
16,.,.,TRBJ1-2,TRBV1,CTSSQDRGQGKDGYTF,TGCACCAGCAGCCAAGATCGGGGACAGGGGAAGGATGGCTACACCTTC
13,.,.,TRBJ1-5,TRBV2,CASVGSGLQPQHF,TGTGCCAGCGTGGGCAGCGGGCTTCAGCCCCAGCATTTT
14,.,.,TRBJ1-2,TRBV5-6,CASSFLSANYGYTF,TGTGCCAGCAGCTTCTTGAGTGCTAACTATGGCTACACCTTC
15,.,TRBD1,TRBJ1-1,TRBV5-1,CASSLGDRMNTEAFF,TGCGCCAGCAGCTTGGGGGACAGGATGAACACTGAAGCTTTCTTT
13,.,.,TRBJ2-1,TRBV11-3,CASSLDLLNEQFF,TGTGCCAGCAGCTTAGATCTTCTGAATGAGCAGTTCTTC
14,.,TRBD1,TRBJ2-5,TRBV28,CASTFSGGRETQYF,TGTGCCAGCACCTTCTCAGGGGGCAGGGAGACCCAGTACTTC
16,.,.,TRBJ2-5,TRBV9,CASSVGVAGAQETQYF,TGTGCCAGCAGCGTAGGGGTGGCGGGGGCACAAGAGACCCAGTACTTC
15,.,.,TRBJ1-5,TRBV7-2,CASSLSSWSNQPQHF,TGTGCCAGCAGCTTAAGTAGCTGGAGTAATCAGCCCCAGCATTTT
14,.,TRBD1,TRBJ2-3,TRBV7-9,CASSFRDRVGTQYF,TGTGCCAGCAGCTTCCGGGACAGGGTCGGTACGCAGTATTTT